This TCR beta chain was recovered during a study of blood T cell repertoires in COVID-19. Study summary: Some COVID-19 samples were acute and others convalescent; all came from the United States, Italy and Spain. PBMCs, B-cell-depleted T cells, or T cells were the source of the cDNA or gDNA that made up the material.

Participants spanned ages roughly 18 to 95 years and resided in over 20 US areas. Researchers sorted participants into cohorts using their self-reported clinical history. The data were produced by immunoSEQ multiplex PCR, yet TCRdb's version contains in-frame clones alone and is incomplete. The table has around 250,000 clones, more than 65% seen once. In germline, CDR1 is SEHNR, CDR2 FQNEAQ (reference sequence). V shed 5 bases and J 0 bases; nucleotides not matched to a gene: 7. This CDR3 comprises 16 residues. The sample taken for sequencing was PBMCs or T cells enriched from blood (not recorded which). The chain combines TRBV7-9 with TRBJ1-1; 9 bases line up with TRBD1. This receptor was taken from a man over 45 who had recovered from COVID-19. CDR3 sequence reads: CASSPRTGAMNTEAFF. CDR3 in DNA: TGTGCCAGCAGCCCTCGGACAGGGGCCATGAACACTGAAGCTTTCTTT.